Sequencing of this TCR beta chain was carried out in a study of response to subunit inactivated influenza vaccine. One entry per CDR3 protein results from TCRdb running MiXCR on the RT-PCR reads. The sample includes fewer than 650,000 distinct CDR3 sequences, 10% to 15% seen only once; the top ten take around 13%. In this sample, this clonotype turned up a few times. The antigen is not known. The germline V and J ends were trimmed by 7 bases and 1 base, with 10 bases remaining between them. The germline CDR1 and CDR2 sequences are MNHEY and SVGEGT. The CDR3 has 14 residues. Regarding the study as a whole: Few additional T cells are recruited per seasonal influenza vaccination, authors suggested.

This clonotype was sampled from a man aged 50-60 years who received an inactivated influenza vaccine. The chain employs TRBV6-2 or TRBV6-3 and TRBJ2-2; no firm D call. The sequencing used PBMCs from blood, collected about 6 weeks after vaccination. As DNA, the CDR3 is TGTGCCAGCACCCTATGGAGGAACACCGGGGAGCTGTTTTTT. It is translated as CASTLWRNTGELFF.